This T cell receptor beta chain came from a study of T-cell reconstitution after alpha-beta-depleted transplantation in children (dated by TCRdb to the mid-2010s). For the wider study: T-cell immune reconstitution after TCRalphabeta/CD19-depleted allogeneic hematopoietic cell transplantation in children was quantitatively tracked in the study by means of TCR repertoire profiling. What the authors observed across the whole study: Over the following months the frequencies of hyperexpanded clones went down, and after one year T-cell counts and TCRbeta diversity were mostly credited to newly produced T cells. The apparently early recovery of alphabetaT-cell counts about two months after transplant reportedly depended on only several hundred rapidly expanded clones that came from non-depleted graft cells. The high TCRbeta diversity at day 60 in some patients was ascribed to recipient T cells and intrathymic progenitors that had survived conditioning.

The label giving this sample's treatment or condition can be read as: allogeneic hematopoietic cell transplantation with graft depleted of TCRalphabeta T cells and CD19 B cells. The children who served as transplant recipients had been given grafts of TCRalphabeta/CD19-depleted allogeneic hematopoietic cells. Worth noting for this clonotype: What this receptor recognizes is not known. No clone much larger than this one lies a single base away; base qualities are absent.

Inclusive of the bounding cysteine and phenylalanine, the CDR3 is 18 residues long. The CDR3 DNA has 54 bases and is translated from base 1. From V the trimming removes 8 bases and from J it removes 0 bases, while the gene matches leave 12 bases of the junction unaccounted for. Per the germline V gene, ENHRY is the CDR1 and SYGVKD is the CDR2. Libraries were built with PCR. The instrument was an Illumina HiSeq 2500. Molecular barcoding was employed in the preparation of TCR libraries, with unique molecular identifiers being used to normalize TCRbeta repertoire quantification. TCRdb's own reprocessing of the public reads used fastp at Q25 and MiXCR and kept productive beta chains. Every CDR3 protein is listed once, alongside the most common genes and DNA of its rows. The sample records 500,000 to 650,000 distinct CDR3 sequences, 9.5% to 12% of which are singletons. The leading ten clones occupy roughly 15% of the sample.

The sample was PBMCs, mostly from graft donor cells, taken 180 days after TCRalphabeta/CD19-depleted stem cell transplant. The origin of this receptor is a female patient aged 2-15 years who had a stem cell transplant for aplastic anemia, so the T cells may come from the graft donor. This chain joins TRBV10-3 to TRBJ2-1; TRBD2 lines up with 11 middle nucleotides. DNA sequence: TGTGCCATCGGATGGACTAGCGGGCTTATAAGCTCCTACAATGAGCAGTTCTTC. Its protein reads: CAIGWTSGLISSYNEQFF.